The clone carrying this T cell receptor beta chain has only a few counts. The antigen remains unidentified. This sample is part of a study of cytomegalovirus exposure and HLA in healthy donors. General study points: Serostatus for CMV was the only available immune exposure information. The classifier reportedly diagnosed cytomegalovirus status with high specificity and sensitivity. Productive rates of about 90% or about 30% were seen for most TCR beta V segments in an earlier analysis. Most TCR sequences proved rare, with some public TCRs found in many donors.

The PCR ran on 60 Vbeta and 13 Jbeta primers. The protocol was immunoSEQ multiplex PCR, while the TCRdb copy is restricted to in-frame clones and leaves out a portion. Of more than 150,000 clones in the sample, around 76% were seen once. CDR3 size: 14 residues. V was clipped by 3 bases and J by 5 bases; unmatched bases: 5. CDR1 is SGDLS, CDR2 YYNGEE, per germline. J is TRBJ2-3 and V is TRBV9; TRBD1 aligns across 8 bases. The sequenced sample consisted of PBMCs. The receptor was derived from a woman aged 25-40 years in good health and CMV-seropositive. The CDR3: CASSADRAGDTQYF. In DNA, the CDR3 is TGTGCCAGCAGCGCGGACAGGGCGGGAGATACGCAGTATTTT.